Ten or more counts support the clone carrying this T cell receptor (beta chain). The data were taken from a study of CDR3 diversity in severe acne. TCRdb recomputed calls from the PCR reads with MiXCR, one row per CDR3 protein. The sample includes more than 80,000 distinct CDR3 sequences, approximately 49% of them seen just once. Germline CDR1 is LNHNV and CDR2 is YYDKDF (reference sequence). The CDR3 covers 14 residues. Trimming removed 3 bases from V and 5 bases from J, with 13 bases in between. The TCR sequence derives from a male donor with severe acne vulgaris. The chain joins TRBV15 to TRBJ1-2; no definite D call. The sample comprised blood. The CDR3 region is CATSRTVDRYGYTF. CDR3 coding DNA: TGTGCCACCAGCAGGACGGTGGACCGATATGGCTACACCTTC.